The next 28 T cell receptor beta chains were all read from a single sample in a study of CD8 T cells in Susac syndrome. Random hexamers were used to reverse transcribe roughly 0.5 to 1 ug of RNA. MiXCR, run by TCRdb on the immunoSEQ multiplex PCR reads, gives a single entry per CDR3 protein. This table has about 94,000 distinct CDR3 sequences, just under 95% appearing once. Sample: CD4+ T cells from PBMCs. These receptors all come from a human donor with Susac syndrome.

The chain couples TRBV6-5 to TRBJ1-1; D might be TRBD1 (6 bases). Trimming cost V 0 bases and J 5 bases, with 19 bases left between them. The CDR3 has 17 residues. From germline, CDR1 is MNHEY and CDR2 SVGAGI. This chain's CDR3 is CASSYSKVSDRRTEAFF. The CDR3 DNA is TGTGCCAGCAGTTACTCGAAAGTTAGCGACAGGAGGACTGAAGCTTTCTTT.

CDR3 in amino acids: CSASGLSTNYGYTF. In nucleotides, the CDR3 is TGCAGTGCTAGTGGTCTCAGTACTAACTATGGCTACACCTTC. The rearrangement links TRBV20-1 to TRBJ1-2; D uncertain. The V gene's germline CDR1 is DFQATT and CDR2 SNEGSKA (reference sequence). The CDR3 has 14 amino acids. Trimming removed 3 bases from V and 0 bases from J, with 11 bases in between.

The chain joins TRBV3-1 to TRBJ2-5, with TRBD1 as a possible D gene (6 bases). The V gene lost 0 bases and the J gene lost 6 bases, with 14 bases spanning the gap. From germline, CDR1 is LGHDT and CDR2 YNNKEL (reference sequence). The CDR3 extends over 15 amino acids. The CDR3 DNA follows: TGTGCCAGCAGCCAAGAGTCTGGGGGCGCTCAGACCCAGTACTTC. Protein product: CASSQESGGAQTQYF.

The chain recombines TRBV29-1 with TRBJ2-7; 10 nucleotides match TRBD1. This CDR3 has 15 residues. The V gene's germline CDR1 is SQVTM and CDR2 ANQGSEA. V was pared by 6 bases and J by 1 base, with 9 bases of the junction left unmatched. CDR3 region: CSVVGQGVHSYEQYF. The CDR3 coding sequence is TGCAGCGTGGTAGGACAGGGGGTTCATTCCTACGAGCAGTACTTC.

The rearrangement links TRBV7-9 to TRBJ2-1; possible D gene TRBD2, 6 bases. The CDR3 loop spans 13 amino acids. Germline CDR1 and CDR2: SEHNR and FQNEAQ (reference sequence). The V and J ends lost 8 bases and 12 bases respectively, with 20 bases between them. The CDR3 sequence: CASGRGHPKGQFF. The CDR3, as DNA: TGTGCCAGCGGGCGGGGCCACCCCAAGGGGCAGTTCTTC.

The chain uses TRBV29-1 and TRBJ2-7, with 7 bases matching TRBD1. Looked up from germline, CDR1 is SQVTM and CDR2 is ANQGSEA. Trimming took 8 bases from V and 5 from J; bases not matched to a gene: 6. The CDR3 covers 11 residues. This CDR3 reads CSQTTGNEQYF. CDR3 nucleotide sequence: TGCAGCCAGACGACAGGGAACGAGCAGTACTTC.

The rearrangement joins TRBV11-2 to TRBJ2-5; D is ambiguous. Germline V gene data show CDR1 as SGHAT and CDR2 as FQNNGV. The CDR3 is 13 amino acids. Trimming took 3 bases from V and 5 from J, leaving 10 bases between them. The CDR3, as DNA: TGTGCCAGCAGCTTTGACTTCCGGGAGACCCAGTACTTC. Translation: CASSFDFRETQYF.

V and J are TRBV19 and TRBJ2-7; D gene unclear. The CDR3 runs to 13 residues. Trimming left V 7 bases short and J 0 bases short, with 10 bases between. Germline loops: CDR1 LNHDA, CDR2 SQIVND (reference sequence). CDR3 region: CASKPAYSYEQYF. CDR3 DNA: TGTGCCAGTAAGCCTGCCTACTCCTACGAGCAGTACTTC.

This sequence joins TRBV3-1 and TRBJ1-2; tentatively, D is TRBD1 (6 bases). Germline CDR1 reads LGHDT; CDR2 reads YNNKEL (reference sequence). The germline V and J ends were trimmed by 4 bases and 8 bases, with 17 bases remaining between them. The CDR3 sequence is 14 residues long. CDR3 DNA sequence: TGTGCCAGCAGCCCAGGCCGGACAGTAGGAGGCTACACCTTC. Translated, it gives CASSPGRTVGGYTF.

V is TRBV29-1 and J is TRBJ1-3; no definite D call. From germline, CDR1 is SQVTM and CDR2 ANQGSEA. V was clipped by 2 bases and J by 0 bases, with 14 bases between them. This CDR3 spans 16 amino acids. The CDR3 loop reads CSVEPFQTISGNTIYF. The CDR3 DNA reads TGCAGCGTTGAACCATTTCAGACAATCTCTGGAAACACCATATATTTT.

The V and J genes are TRBV18 and TRBJ1-1; 8 bases are shared with TRBD1. CDR1 is KGHSH and CDR2 is LQKENI in the germline V gene. This CDR3 region has 14 residues. V lost 2 bases, J lost 4 bases, and 3 bases stayed unmatched. The CDR3 loop reads CASSPGQGGTEAFF. In DNA form, the CDR3 reads TGTGCCAGCTCACCAGGACAGGGAGGCACTGAAGCTTTCTTT.

This chain links TRBV28 with TRBJ2-3, with 10 nucleotides matching TRBD2. The CDR3 is 14 amino acids. Per germline, CDR1 MDHEN and CDR2 SYDVKM. Trimming took 6 bases from V and 10 from J; bases not matched to a gene: 10. CDR3 in amino acids: CASRLSGGAAAQYF. CDR3 in DNA: TGTGCCAGCAGACTAAGCGGGGGGGCGGCGGCGCAGTATTTT. The entire variable domain, with the rest obtained from reference TRBV28 and TRBJ2-3, is as follows: DVKVTQSSRYLVKRTGEKVFLECVQDMDHENMFWYRQDPGLGLRLIYFSYDVKMKEKGDIPEGYSVSREKKERFSLILESASTNQTSMYLCASRLSGGAAAQYFGPGTRLTVL.

This clonotype is a singleton in its sample. The chain combines TRBV20-1 with TRBJ1-2; 7 bases line up with TRBD1. The CDR3 spans 13 residues. Looked up from germline, CDR1 is DFQATT and CDR2 is SNEGSKA (reference sequence). V dropped 3 bases and J dropped 14; count of bases not matched to a gene: 15. As DNA, the CDR3 is TGCAGTGCTAGCCCCAAAACCGGGACAGCCCAAACCTTC. The encoded protein is CSASPKTGTAQTF.

The chain joins TRBV9 to TRBJ2-3, with a weak D call TRBD2 (6 bases). CDR1 is SGDLS, CDR2 YYNGEE, per germline. This CDR3 is 15 amino acids long. The ends were cut back, 4 bases at V and 4 bases at J, with 16 bases in the middle. The CDR3 nucleotides read TGTGCCAGCAGCTCACATAATGGAGGGGCAGATACGCAGTATTTT. Translated, it gives CASSSHNGGADTQYF.

This sequence joins TRBV20-1 and TRBJ2-1, with D unresolved. Trimming cost V 4 bases and J 8 bases, with 12 bases left between them. CDR3 length: 12 amino acids. The germline V gene encodes CDR1 DFQATT and CDR2 SNEGSKA (reference sequence). The chain's CDR3 is CSAIKGKDEQFF. The CDR3 bases are TGCAGTGCTATCAAGGGAAAAGATGAGCAGTTCTTC.

The rearrangement uses TRBV29-1 and TRBJ2-3; no clear D. V dropped 1 base and J dropped 0 bases, with 8 bases sitting between them. CDR3 length equals 14 residues. Germline V gene lookup returns CDR1 SQVTM and CDR2 ANQGSEA. For the CDR3, the DNA is TGCAGCGTTGAAGGGAGCATAAGCACAGATACGCAGTATTTT. This sequence encodes CSVEGSISTDTQYF.

This clonotype was seen a few times. This chain connects TRBV28 to TRBJ2-3, with TRBD2 matching 7 bases. The CDR3 is made up of 13 amino acids. Per germline, CDR1 MDHEN and CDR2 SYDVKM. The ends lost 5 bases at V and 4 bases at J; junction bases unmatched: 3. The CDR3 reads CASSVGGADTQYF. CDR3 nucleotide sequence: TGTGCCAGCAGTGTTGGGGGGGCAGATACGCAGTATTTT.

The V gene is TRBV12-3 or TRBV12-4, the J gene TRBJ2-7, with 7 bases lining up with TRBD2. The CDR3 contains 16 residues. After removal of 4 bases from V and 3 bases from J, the junction contained 12 bases not matched to a gene. CDR3 loop: CASSSAWSGVNYEQYF. The DNA of the CDR3 is TGTGCCAGCAGTTCCGCTTGGAGCGGGGTTAACTACGAGCAGTACTTC.

The chain has TRBV30 and TRBJ2-1; 7 bases are shared with TRBD1. This CDR3 region has 13 residues. J was trimmed by 4 bases and V by 3 bases; bases with no gene match: 3. Germline CDR1 reads GTSNPN; CDR2 reads SVGIG (reference sequence). DNA of the CDR3: TGTGCCTGGAGCCCGGGACAGTACAATGAGCAGTTCTTC. Its translation: CAWSPGQYNEQFF.

The chain combines TRBV28 with TRBJ2-1; the match to TRBD1 covers 8 bases. The CDR3 runs 14 residues. Germline V gene sequence: CDR1 MDHEN, CDR2 SYDVKM. Losses at the gene ends were 6 bases for V and 3 bases for J; bases not matched to a gene: 4. The CDR3 region has the DNA TGTGCCAGCAGGTCGACAGGGGACTACAATGAGCAGTTCTTC. Protein: CASRSTGDYNEQFF. Together with reference TRBV28 and TRBJ2-1, the CDR3 gives the full variable domain: DVKVTQSSRYLVKRTGEKVFLECVQDMDHENMFWYRQDPGLGLRLIYFSYDVKMKEKGDIPEGYSVSREKKERFSLILESASTNQTSMYLCASRSTGDYNEQFFGPGTRLTVL.

J is TRBJ2-3 and V is TRBV20-1; no clear D gene. V lost 2 bases to trimming and J lost 0 bases, with 15 bases between them. There are 16 residues in the CDR3. Germline CDR1 and CDR2: DFQATT and SNEGSKA (reference sequence). The CDR3 DNA reads as TGCAGTGCTAGACCAATCAGTCGGGCGAGCACAGATACGCAGTATTTT. Residues: CSARPISRASTDTQYF.

The chain carries TRBV3-1 and TRBJ2-3; D is unclear. CDR1 and CDR2 from the germline V gene are LGHDT and YNNKEL (reference sequence). This CDR3 spans 13 amino acids. Trimming stripped 1 base from V and 2 bases from J, with 4 bases between. The CDR3 DNA sequence: TGTGCCAGCAGCCAAGGTCTCACAGATACGCAGTATTTT. It translates to CASSQGLTDTQYF.

The chain joins TRBV7-9 to TRBJ2-5, with a weak D call TRBD2 (5 bases). Germline CDR1 and CDR2: SEHNR and FQNEAQ (reference sequence). Trimming shortened V by 5 bases and J by 3 bases, and 13 bases separated the two germline ends. CDR3 length: 14 amino acids. The CDR3, as DNA: TGTGCCAGCAGCCCTCTGAGGGATGAAGAGACCCAGTACTTC. It codes for CASSPLRDEETQYF.

The J gene is TRBJ1-1, the V gene TRBV19; 7 nucleotides agree with TRBD1. Germline V gives CDR1 LNHDA, CDR2 SQIVND (reference sequence). There are 15 residues in the CDR3. V lost 5 bases to trimming and J lost 0 bases; unmatched junction nucleotides: 6. As DNA, the CDR3 is TGTGCCAGTAGTGCACAGGGGACAATGAACACTGAAGCTTTCTTT. Protein sequence: CASSAQGTMNTEAFF.

This chain links TRBV24-1 with TRBJ2-1, with 9 bases identical to TRBD1. The CDR3 spans 16 residues. Losses at the gene ends were 4 bases for V and 8 bases for J; bases not matched to a gene: 11. Germline V gives CDR1 KGHDR, CDR2 SFDVKD. The CDR3 region is CATSDYGTGSLDEQFF. The CDR3 bases are TGTGCCACCAGTGACTATGGGACAGGGAGTTTGGATGAGCAGTTCTTC.

This chain links TRBV15 with TRBJ1-6; 9 bases line up with TRBD1. The V and J ends lost 4 bases and 7 bases, in that order; junction bases with no gene match: 5. The CDR3 covers 15 residues. Germline CDR1 is LNHNV and CDR2 is YYDKDF (reference sequence). The CDR3 loop is CATSTGTGWNSPLHF. The CDR3 DNA sequence: TGTGCCACCAGCACCGGGACAGGGTGGAATTCACCCCTCCACTTT. Full variable domain (outside the CDR3, taken from reference TRBV15 and TRBJ1-6): DAMVIQNPRYQVTQFGKPVTLSCSQTLNHNVMYWYQQKSSQAPKLLFHYYDKDFNNEADTPDNFQSRRPNTSFCFLDIRSPGLGDTAMYLCATSTGTGWNSPLHFGNGTRLTVT.

The V call is TRBV20-1, the J call TRBJ1-4, with TRBD1 identical over 7 bases. The V segment lost 5 bases and the J segment 7 bases; nucleotides outside the gene matches: 10. In germline, CDR1 is DFQATT, CDR2 SNEGSKA (reference sequence). The CDR3 length is 14 residues. CDR3 nucleotides: TGCAGTGCTTTACGGACAGGCCCGGGTGAAAAACTGTTTTTT. Its translation: CSALRTGPGEKLFF.

The chain joins TRBV6-1 to TRBJ1-4; D is uncertain. The CDR3 runs to 14 residues. CDR1 is MNHNS, CDR2 SASEGT, per germline. V was pared by 5 bases and J by 4 bases, with 11 bases between. Here the CDR3 reads CASSQMGINEKLFF. The CDR3 region has the DNA TGTGCCAGCAGTCAGATGGGCATTAATGAAAAACTGTTTTTT.